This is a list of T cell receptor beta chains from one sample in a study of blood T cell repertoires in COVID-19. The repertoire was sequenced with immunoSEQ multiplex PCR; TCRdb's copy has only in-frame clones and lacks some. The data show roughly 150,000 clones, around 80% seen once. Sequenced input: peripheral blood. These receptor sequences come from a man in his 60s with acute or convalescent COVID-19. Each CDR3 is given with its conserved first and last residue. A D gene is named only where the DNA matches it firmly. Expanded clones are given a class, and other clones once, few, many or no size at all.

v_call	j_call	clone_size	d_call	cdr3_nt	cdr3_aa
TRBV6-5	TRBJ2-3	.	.	TGTGCCAGCAGTTACGGTAGCGAGGCAGATACGCAGTATTTT	CASSYGSEADTQYF
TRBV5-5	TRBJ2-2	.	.	TGTGCCAGCAGCTCCTACGGGATACATAACACCGGGGAGCTGTTTTTT	CASSSYGIHNTGELFF
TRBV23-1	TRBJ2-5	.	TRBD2	TGCGCCAGCAGTCCTTACCTAGCGGGGGGCCGGCCAGCAATGGCCCAGTACTTC	CASSPYLAGGRPAMAQYF
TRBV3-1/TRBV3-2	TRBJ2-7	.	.	TGTGCCAGCAGCCGGACCTCGAGCGGGCTCTCCTACGAGCAGTACTTC	CASSRTSSGLSYEQYF
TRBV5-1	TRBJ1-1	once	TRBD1	TGCGCCAGCAGCCCCTTCGACAGGGGCACTGAAGCTTTCTTT	CASSPFDRGTEAFF
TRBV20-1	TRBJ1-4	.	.	TGCAGTGCTAGTGGTCGGGGGGGGCTAGGCGAAAAACTGTTTTTT	CSASGRGGLGEKLFF
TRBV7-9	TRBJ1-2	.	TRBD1	TGTGCCAGCAGCTTAGCCGCTCAGGGGGTTAGTAGGTATGGCTACACCTTC	CASSLAAQGVSRYGYTF
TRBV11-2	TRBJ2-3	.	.	TGTGCCAGCAGCTTTGGGGCGGGGAATACAGATACGCAGTATTTT	CASSFGAGNTDTQYF
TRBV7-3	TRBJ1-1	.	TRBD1	TGTGCCAGCAGCTTGACAGGGGAGGGGAACACTGAAGCTTTCTTT	CASSLTGEGNTEAFF
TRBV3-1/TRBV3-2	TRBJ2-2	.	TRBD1	TGTGCCAGCAGGCCCGGGACAGGCGACACCGGGGAGCTGTTTTTT	CASRPGTGDTGELFF